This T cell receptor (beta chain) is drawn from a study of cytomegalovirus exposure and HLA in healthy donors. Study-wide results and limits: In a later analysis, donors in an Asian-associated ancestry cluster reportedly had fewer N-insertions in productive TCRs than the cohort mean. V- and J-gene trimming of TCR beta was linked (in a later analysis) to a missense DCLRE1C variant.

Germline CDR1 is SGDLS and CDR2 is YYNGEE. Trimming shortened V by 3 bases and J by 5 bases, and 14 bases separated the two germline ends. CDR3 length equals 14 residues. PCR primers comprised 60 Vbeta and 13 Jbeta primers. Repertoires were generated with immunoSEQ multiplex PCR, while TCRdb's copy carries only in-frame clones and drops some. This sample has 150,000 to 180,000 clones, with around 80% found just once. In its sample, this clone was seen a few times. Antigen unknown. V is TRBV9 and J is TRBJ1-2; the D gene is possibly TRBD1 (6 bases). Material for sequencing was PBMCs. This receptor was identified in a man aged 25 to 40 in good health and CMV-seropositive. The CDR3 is CASSGGGRAYGYTF. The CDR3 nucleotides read TGTGCCAGCAGCGGGGGGGGCAGGGCGTATGGCTACACCTTC.